Below, 23 T cell receptor beta chains from the same sample are listed, as sequenced in a study of cytomegalovirus exposure and HLA in healthy donors. A multiplex PCR was run with 60 Vbeta primers and 13 Jbeta primers. Only in-frame clones appear in the TCRdb table, and some are missing; sequencing was by immunoSEQ multiplex PCR. Of roughly 150,000 clones listed, approximately 84% are singletons. Sample: PBMCs. The receptor set was obtained from a woman in her 40s in good health and CMV-seropositive.

The chain is built from TRBV4-1 and TRBJ2-3; tentative D call: TRBD2 (6 bases). The germline gives CDR1 MGHRA, CDR2 YSYEKL. There are 15 residues in the CDR3. Trimming stripped 4 bases from V and 6 bases from J, with 17 bases between. CDR3 DNA sequence: TGCGCCAGCAGCCTAGGGACTGCACAGATGGATACGCAGTATTTT. Amino acids: CASSLGTAQMDTQYF.

This chain connects TRBV7-2 to TRBJ1-1; D gene unclear. The V end lost 5 bases, the J end lost 1 base, and 8 bases lay between the germline ends. Germline V gene sequence: CDR1 SGHTA, CDR2 FQGNSA. The CDR3 is 13 residues long. The CDR3 loop is CASSNRRNTEAFF. The CDR3 nucleotides read TGTGCCAGCAGCAACAGACGGAACACTGAAGCTTTCTTT.

This clone was seen only a few times. The V gene is TRBV2, the J gene TRBJ1-2; 7 positions match TRBD1. Germline V gene lookup returns CDR1 SNHLY and CDR2 FYNNEI. J was trimmed by 2 bases and V by 4 bases; bases with no gene match: 7. This CDR3 region has 15 residues. CDR3 sequence (DNA): TGTGCCAGCAGTGGGACAGGCGTATTGAACTATGGCTACACCTTC. This sequence encodes CASSGTGVLNYGYTF.

The chain recombines TRBV4-2 with TRBJ2-7, with TRBD2 matching 12 bases. The CDR3 extends over 19 amino acids. The V gene end was trimmed by 4 bases and the J gene end by 2 bases; junction bases not matched to a gene: 15. The germline CDR1 and CDR2 sequences are LGHNA and YNFKEQ. CDR3 protein: CASSRVDGTSGGFAYEQYF. The CDR3 bases are TGTGCCAGCAGCCGGGTAGACGGAACTAGCGGGGGGTTTGCCTACGAGCAGTACTTC.

This clone was seen more than once but under ten times. The gene calls are TRBV4-3 and TRBJ2-2, with a tentative D call TRBD2 (5 bases). The germline V gene encodes CDR1 LGHNA and CDR2 YSLEER. CDR3 length: 13 amino acids. Trimming removed 2 bases from V and 6 bases from J, with 7 bases in between. CDR3 DNA: TGCGCCAGCAGCCAAAGAGGGCCCGGGGAGCTGTTTTTT. It yields the protein CASSQRGPGELFF.

CDR3 DNA sequence: TGTGCCAGCAAATACAGGGCCAGCCGTGACACTGAAGCTTTCTTT. Its protein is CASKYRASRDTEAFF. The chain has TRBV7-2 and TRBJ1-1, with D maybe TRBD1 (6 bases). From germline, CDR1 is SGHTA and CDR2 FQGNSA. This CDR3 has 15 residues. V was shortened by 7 bases and J by 3 bases, with 18 bases between the two germline ends.

The V gene is TRBV5-1, the J gene TRBJ2-2; TRBD2 aligns across 9 bases. V trimming: 1 base; J trimming: 4 bases; junction bases outside the gene matches: 11. This CDR3 contains 18 residues. CDR1 is SGHRS, CDR2 YFSETQ, per germline. The CDR3 reads CASSLLAAGGPSTGELFF. The CDR3 DNA reads as TGCGCCAGCAGCTTGCTTGCGGCGGGGGGGCCTAGCACCGGGGAGCTGTTTTTT.

The V call is TRBV11-2, the J call TRBJ1-4, with a tentative D call TRBD1 (6 bases). V was clipped by 7 bases and J by 7 bases, with 19 bases between them. Germline-derived CDR1 and CDR2 are SGHAT and FQNNGV. The CDR3 is 15 residues long. CDR3 nucleotide sequence: TGTGCCAGCAACCCCACCGGGGCAGGGGCTGAAAAACTGTTTTTT. It encodes CASNPTGAGAEKLFF.

The V and J genes are TRBV2 and TRBJ2-2, with D perhaps TRBD1 (6 bases). Germline V gene data show CDR1 as SNHLY and CDR2 as FYNNEI. This CDR3 has 13 amino acids. Deletions cut 8 bases from V and 0 bases from J, with 7 bases between. This CDR3 reads CASRTANTGELFF. CDR3 DNA: TGTGCCAGCCGGACAGCGAACACCGGGGAGCTGTTTTTT.

V is TRBV30 and J is TRBJ1-6; 11 nucleotides match TRBD1. The CDR3 length is 13 residues. Per the germline V gene, CDR1 is GTSNPN and CDR2 is SVGIG (reference sequence). Losses at the gene ends were 7 bases for V and 10 bases for J; bases not matched to a gene: 6. The CDR3 spells CAYGQGAGSPLHF. CDR3 bases: TGTGCCTATGGACAGGGGGCAGGGTCACCCCTCCACTTT.

The chain uses TRBV7-9 and TRBJ2-5; the match to TRBD2 covers 7 bases. The CDR3 spans 14 residues. Germline V gene lookup returns CDR1 SEHNR and CDR2 FQNEAQ (reference sequence). V trimming: 5 bases; J trimming: 0 bases; junction bases outside the gene matches: 3. The CDR3 loop reads CASSLGGYQETQYF. The CDR3 coding sequence is TGTGCCAGCAGCCTGGGAGGGTACCAAGAGACCCAGTACTTC.

This CDR3 is CASSPRGANQPQHF. The CDR3 coding sequence is TGTGCCAGCAGCCCCAGGGGAGCCAATCAGCCCCAGCATTTT. The chain recombines TRBV7-2 with TRBJ1-5, with D tentatively TRBD1 (6 bases). V was cut by 5 bases and J by 3 bases, with 11 bases left in between. Per germline, CDR1 SGHTA and CDR2 FQGNSA. This CDR3 spans 14 amino acids.

This chain uses TRBV27 with TRBJ1-6, with no clear D. CDR3 length equals 18 residues. V lost 0 bases, J lost 0 bases, and 12 bases lay in between. Germline CDR1 is MNHEY and CDR2 is SMNVEV (reference sequence). CDR3 residues: CASSLSSPRSSYNSPLHF. The CDR3 region has the DNA TGTGCCAGCAGTTTATCATCACCCCGGAGCTCCTATAATTCACCCCTCCACTTT.

The gene calls are TRBV28 and TRBJ2-7; D call uncertain. From germline, CDR1 is MDHEN and CDR2 SYDVKM. CDR3 length equals 16 residues. V was clipped by 2 bases and J by 0 bases, with 14 bases between them. CDR3 sequence reads: CASSLRYTAPSYEQYF. Written as DNA, the CDR3 is TGTGCCAGCAGTTTAAGGTACACAGCCCCCTCCTACGAGCAGTACTTC. Full variable domain (remainder filled in from reference TRBV28 and TRBJ2-7): DVKVTQSSRYLVKRTGEKVFLECVQDMDHENMFWYRQDPGLGLRLIYFSYDVKMKEKGDIPEGYSVSREKKERFSLILESASTNQTSMYLCASSLRYTAPSYEQYFGPGTRLTVT.

This chain links TRBV27 with TRBJ2-3; 11 positions agree with TRBD2. J lost 3 bases, V lost 5 bases, and 7 bases had no gene match. Germline CDR1 is MNHEY and CDR2 is SMNVEV (reference sequence). The CDR3 runs 16 residues. Here the CDR3 reads CASSLTGTSGTDTQYF. Here the CDR3 DNA reads TGTGCCAGCAGTCTCACCGGGACTAGCGGTACAGATACGCAGTATTTT.

The chain couples TRBV13 to TRBJ1-1, with D uncertain. This CDR3 spans 13 amino acids. V was shortened by 3 bases and J by 6 bases, with 11 bases between the two germline ends. CDR1 and CDR2 (germline): PRHDT, FYEKMQ (reference sequence). The CDR3 DNA is TGTGCCAGCAGCTTCTTCCTAAGTCCTGAAGCTTTCTTT. This encodes CASSFFLSPEAFF.

This sequence joins TRBV18 and TRBJ2-7, with TRBD2 matching 9 bases. The germline CDR1 and CDR2 sequences are KGHSH and LQKENI. V was pared by 2 bases and J by 3 bases, with 5 bases of the junction left unmatched. The length of the CDR3 is 15 residues. The CDR3 loop is CASSPVGSGGYEQYF. The DNA of the CDR3 is TGTGCCAGCTCACCAGTCGGTAGCGGGGGCTACGAGCAGTACTTC.

This clone was detected only once. This chain joins TRBV5-4 and TRBJ2-7; TRBD1 agrees at 7 bases. Trimming cost V 3 bases and J 1 base; bases outside gene matches: 16. This CDR3 comprises 18 residues. Germline loops: CDR1 SGHNT, CDR2 YYREEE (reference sequence). For the CDR3, the DNA is TGTGCCAGCAGCTCCATACAGGGGACGCTAATAAATTCCTACGAGCAGTACTTC. Its protein product is CASSSIQGTLINSYEQYF.

This clone has just a few counts. This chain joins TRBV5-1 and TRBJ1-1; no definite D call. This CDR3 spans 16 amino acids. Deletions cut 0 bases from V and 1 base from J, with 13 bases between. In germline, CDR1 is SGHRS, CDR2 YFSETQ. The DNA of the CDR3 is TGCGCCAGCAGCTTGGGTGAGGGTTTCACGAACACTGAAGCTTTCTTT. Its translation is CASSLGEGFTNTEAFF.

A single count supports this clone. This sequence joins TRBV5-6 and TRBJ2-7; 9 positions match TRBD1. V shed 8 bases, J shed 6 bases, and the junction held 9 bases outside the gene matches. CDR1 is SGHDT, CDR2 YYEEEE, per germline. The CDR3 runs 13 residues. CDR3 DNA: TGTGCCAGTCGTCGGGACAGGGCGGGCGAGCAGTACTTC. It is translated as CASRRDRAGEQYF.

The chain links TRBV5-1 to TRBJ2-3; 7 bases map to TRBD2. Trimming cost V 5 bases and J 1 base; bases outside gene matches: 10. This CDR3 is 16 amino acids long. Germline lookup yields CDR1 SGHRS and CDR2 YFSETQ. In DNA, the CDR3 is TGCGCCAGCAGTCCCCCGGGGCTAGCGGGCACAGATACGCAGTATTTT. Translated: CASSPPGLAGTDTQYF.

The chain links TRBV30 to TRBJ1-3; no definite D call. The CDR3 extends over 14 amino acids. V was pared by 4 bases and J by 0 bases, with 10 bases between. The germline V gene encodes CDR1 GTSNPN and CDR2 SVGIG (reference sequence). The CDR3 bases are TGTGCCTGGATGAGGAGGAGCTCTGGAAACACCATATATTTT. Translated: CAWMRRSSGNTIYF.

The rearrangement links TRBV2 to TRBJ1-5, with D uncertain. The CDR3 loop spans 13 amino acids. Germline assignment: CDR1 SNHLY and CDR2 FYNNEI. V was shortened by 6 bases and J by 2 bases, with 8 bases between the two germline ends. The CDR3 spells CASRLAGNQPQHF. In DNA form, the CDR3 reads TGTGCCAGCAGATTAGCGGGCAATCAGCCCCAGCATTTT.